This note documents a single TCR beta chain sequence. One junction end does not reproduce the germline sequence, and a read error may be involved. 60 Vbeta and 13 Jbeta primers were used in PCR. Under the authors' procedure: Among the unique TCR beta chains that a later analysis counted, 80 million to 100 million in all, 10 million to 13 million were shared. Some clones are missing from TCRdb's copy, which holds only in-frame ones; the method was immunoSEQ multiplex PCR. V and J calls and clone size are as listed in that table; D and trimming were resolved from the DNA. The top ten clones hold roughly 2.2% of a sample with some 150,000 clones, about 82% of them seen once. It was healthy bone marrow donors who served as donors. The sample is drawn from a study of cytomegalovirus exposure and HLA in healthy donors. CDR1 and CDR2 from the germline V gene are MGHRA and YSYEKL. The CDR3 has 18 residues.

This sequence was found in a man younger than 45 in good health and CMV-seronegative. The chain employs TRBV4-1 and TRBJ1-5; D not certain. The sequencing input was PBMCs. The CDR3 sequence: CASSQGYHNLYSNQPQNF. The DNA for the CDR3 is TGCGCCAGCAGCCAAGGTTACCATAACCTTTATAGCAATCAGCCCCAGAATTTT.